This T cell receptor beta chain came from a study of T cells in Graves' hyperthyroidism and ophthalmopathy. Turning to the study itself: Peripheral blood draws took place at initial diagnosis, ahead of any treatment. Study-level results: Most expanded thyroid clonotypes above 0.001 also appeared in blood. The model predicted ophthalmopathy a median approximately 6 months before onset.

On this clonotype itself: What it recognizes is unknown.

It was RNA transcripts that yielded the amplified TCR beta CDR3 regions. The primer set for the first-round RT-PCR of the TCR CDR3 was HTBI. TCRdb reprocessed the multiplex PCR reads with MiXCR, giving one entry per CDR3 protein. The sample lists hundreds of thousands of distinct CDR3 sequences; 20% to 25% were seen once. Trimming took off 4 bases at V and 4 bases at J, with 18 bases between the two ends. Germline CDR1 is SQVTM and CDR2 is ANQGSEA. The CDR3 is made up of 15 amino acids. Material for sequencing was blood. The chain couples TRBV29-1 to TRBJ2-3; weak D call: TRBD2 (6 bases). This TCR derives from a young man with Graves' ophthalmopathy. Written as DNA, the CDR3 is TGCAGCGTTGGGGGCTTGGGATCGGGGGCAGATACGCAGTATTTT. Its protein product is CSVGGLGSGADTQYF.